This TCR beta chain was sequenced for a study of cytomegalovirus exposure and HLA in healthy donors. Study-wide background: In terms of ancestry, the Caucasian-associated cluster contained around four fifths of the roughly 400 genotyped donors.

This PCR relied on a set of 60 Vbeta primers and 13 Jbeta primers. Assay: immunoSEQ multiplex PCR; the TCRdb copy retains only in-frame clones and omits some. The sample carries roughly 100,000 clones, about four fifths recorded once. Germline assignment: CDR1 SGDLS and CDR2 YYNGEE. V dropped 3 bases and J dropped 3; count of bases not matched to a gene: 14. The CDR3 is made up of 17 amino acids. A remark on this clone: The antigen is undetermined.

Study-level results: Within an earlier analysis, most TCR beta V segments proved productive either about 87% or about 30% of the time. Later analysis demonstrated an association between a missense DCLRE1C variant and TCR beta V- and J-gene trimming.

The clonotype originates from a man between 25 and 39 years old in good health and CMV-seronegative. The chain uses TRBV9 and TRBJ2-7, with 8 positions matching TRBD1. The sample taken for sequencing was PBMCs. This CDR3 is CASSGGSYRGNIYEQYF. CDR3 bases: TGTGCCAGCAGCGGAGGCTCGTACAGGGGGAACATCTACGAGCAGTACTTC.